This TCR beta chain was found in a study of T-cell reconstitution after alpha-beta-depleted transplantation in children (dated by TCRdb to the mid-2010s). About the full investigation: Using TCR repertoire profiling, the study quantitatively followed how T-cell immune reconstitution unfolded in children after TCRalphabeta/CD19-depleted allogeneic hematopoietic cell transplantation.

As concerns this clonotype: Its binding antigen is unknown. Base qualities are not provided; no much larger clone lies one nucleotide away.

Library preparation used PCR. Instrument used: Illumina HiSeq 2500. TCR library preparation used molecular barcoding, with unique molecular identifiers applied to normalize quantification of the TCRbeta repertoire. The raw public data were reprocessed by TCRdb itself: fastp quality trimming at Q25, MiXCR clonotype calling, in-frame beta chains only. Rows are unified per CDR3 protein, each entry keeping the most common DNA and genes. For this sample there are a few hundred thousand distinct CDR3 sequences; 10% to 15% appear just once. The top ten hold over 2% of the sample. CDR1 and CDR2 were assigned from the germline V gene as SGHVS and FNYEAQ. The CDR3 holds 13 amino acids from the cysteine to the phenylalanine. Only the CDR3 portion is preserved as DNA: 39 bases, with reading frame beginning at the first base. V is pared back by 0 bases and J by 7 bases, with 7 bases lying between the germline termini.

Study-wide conclusions, independent of this receptor: The apparently early recovery of alphabetaT-cell counts about two months after transplant reportedly depended on only several hundred rapidly expanded clones that came from non-depleted graft cells. In some patients, the high TCRbeta diversity seen at day 60 was put down to recipient T cells and intrathymic progenitors that had survived conditioning. The frequencies of hyperexpanded clones fell over the following months, and after one year, T-cell counts and TCRbeta diversity were mostly attributed to newly produced T cells.

Reading the label with the study, this specimen's treatment or condition is: allogeneic hematopoietic cell transplantation with graft depleted of TCRalphabeta T cells and CD19 B cells. The transplant recipients were children given TCRalphabeta/CD19-depleted allogeneic hematopoietic cell grafts. The source was PBMCs, mostly from graft donor cells, collected 360 days after TCRalphabeta/CD19-depleted stem cell transplant. The chain is encoded by TRBV7-6 joined to TRBJ2-1; there is no confident call for the D gene. The receptor's source is a male patient between 5 and 17 years old who had a stem cell transplant for acute myeloid leukemia, so the T cells may come from the graft donor. CDR3 region: CASSLAQVNEQFF. In nucleotide form, the sequence is TGTGCCAGCAGCTTAGCGCAGGTAAATGAGCAGTTCTTC. Here the CDR3 is joined to the reference TRBV7-6 and TRBJ2-1 genes, and the full variable domain is: GAGVSQSPRYKVTKRGQDVALRCDPISGHVSLYWYRQALGQGPEFLTYFNYEAQQDKSGLPNDRFSAERPEGSISTLTIQRTEQRDSAMYRCASSLAQVNEQFFGPGTRLTVL.